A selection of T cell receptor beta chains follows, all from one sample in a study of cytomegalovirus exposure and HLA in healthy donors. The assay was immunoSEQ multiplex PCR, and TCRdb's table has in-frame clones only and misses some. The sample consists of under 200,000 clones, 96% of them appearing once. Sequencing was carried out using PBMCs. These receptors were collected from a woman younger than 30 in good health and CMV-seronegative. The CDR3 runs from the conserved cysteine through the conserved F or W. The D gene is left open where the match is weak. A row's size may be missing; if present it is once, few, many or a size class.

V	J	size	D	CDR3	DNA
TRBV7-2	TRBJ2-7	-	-	CASSTSRMGRAYEQYF	TGTGCCAGCAGCACCTCAAGGATGGGGCGTGCCTACGAGCAGTACTTC
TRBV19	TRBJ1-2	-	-	CASSQSQLAYGYTF	TGTGCCAGTAGTCAATCCCAACTTGCCTATGGCTACACCTTC
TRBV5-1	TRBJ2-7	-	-	CASSLGPDTYEQYF	TGCGCCAGCAGCTTGGGCCCAGACACCTACGAGCAGTACTTC
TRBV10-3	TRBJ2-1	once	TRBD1	CAIPGQGANEQFF	TGTGCCATCCCAGGGCAGGGGGCAAATGAGCAGTTCTTC
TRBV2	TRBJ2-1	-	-	CASSTLGASGEQFF	TGTGCCAGCAGTACTCTGGGGGCCTCCGGTGAGCAGTTCTTC
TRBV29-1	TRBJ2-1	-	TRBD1	CSGTGNNEQFF	TGCAGCGGGACAGGTAACAATGAGCAGTTCTTC
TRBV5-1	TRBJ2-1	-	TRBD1	CASSLGQGLDEQFF	TGCGCCAGCAGCTTAGGACAGGGATTAGATGAGCAGTTCTTC
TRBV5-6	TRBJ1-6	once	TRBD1	CASSRQGRRYSYNSPLHF	TGTGCCAGCAGCCGACAGGGAAGGCGATACTCCTATAATTCACCCCTCCACTTT
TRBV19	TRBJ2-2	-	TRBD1	CASSIAGTGNTGELFF	TGTGCCAGTAGTATCGCCGGGACAGGGAACACCGGGGAGCTGTTTTTT
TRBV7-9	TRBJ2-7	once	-	CASSSPSGVPYEQYF	TGTGCCAGCAGCTCACCCTCAGGGGTTCCCTACGAGCAGTACTTC
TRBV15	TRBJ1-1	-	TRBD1	CATSRDSKGAGTEAFF	TGTGCCACCAGCAGAGATTCGAAGGGGGCTGGCACTGAAGCTTTCTTT
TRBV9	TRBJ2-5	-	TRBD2	CASSTPTSGGADETQYF	TGTGCCAGCAGCACTCCTACTAGCGGGGGGGCCGATGAGACCCAGTACTTC
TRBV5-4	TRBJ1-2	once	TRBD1	CASSIPGTDGYTF	TGTGCCAGCAGCATACCCGGGACAGACGGCTACACCTTC
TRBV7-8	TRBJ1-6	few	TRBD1	CASSKGQGRDSPLHF	TGTGCCAGCAGCAAGGGACAGGGGCGGGATTCACCCCTCCACTTT
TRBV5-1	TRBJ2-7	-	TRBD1	CASSQGGDLLYEQYF	TGCGCCAGCAGCCAAGGGGGCGATTTACTCTACGAGCAGTACTTC